Below are 20 T cell receptor beta chains sequenced from a single sample in a study of blood T cells in healthy people across ages. Through a sample-barcoded 5' primer and a J-beta primer mix, a second PCR was run for about 6 to 12 cycles. TCRdb independently ran MiXCR on the 5' RACE reads; one entry per CDR3 protein. The sample lists around 940,000 distinct CDR3 sequences; 45% to 60% were seen once. Sequenced sample: blood. The receptors derive from an older woman in good health.

Only a few counts were recorded for this clonotype. In DNA form, the CDR3 reads TGTGCCAGCAGCTTCCTAGCGGGATTAGGAGAGACCCAGTACTTC. Protein sequence: CASSFLAGLGETQYF. The chain uses TRBV7-9 and TRBJ2-5; 9 nucleotides align to TRBD2. CDR1 and CDR2 (germline): SEHNR, FQNEAQ (reference sequence). V lost 3 bases and J lost 4; bases outside the gene matches: 6. CDR3 length: 15 residues.

This clonotype occurred a few times. The chain uses TRBV6-5 and TRBJ1-2; D possibly corresponds to TRBD1 (6 bases). Germline V gene data show CDR1 as MNHEY and CDR2 as SVGAGI. This CDR3 is built from 15 residues. Trimming cost V 0 bases and J 8 bases, with 16 bases left between them. CDR3 DNA: TGTGCCAGCAGTTACTCGACAGGAACCTTAAGGGGCTACACCTTC. This gives the protein CASSYSTGTLRGYTF.

The chain is built from TRBV7-9 and TRBJ2-3, with 7 bases identical to TRBD1. In germline, CDR1 is SEHNR, CDR2 FQNEAQ (reference sequence). J gave up 2 bases and V 3 bases, and 17 bases lay outside the gene matches. This CDR3 comprises 19 residues. CDR3 bases: TGTGCCAGCAGCTTTCGGATTAAAGCACAGGGGCTTTCCACAGATACGCAGTATTTT. Protein product: CASSFRIKAQGLSTDTQYF. The full variable domain, completed using reference TRBV7-9 and TRBJ2-3, is DTGVSQNPRHKITKRGQNVTFRCDPISEHNRLYWYRQTLGQGPEFLTYFQNEAQLEKSRLLSDRFSAERPKGSFSTLEIQRTEQGDSAMYLCASSFRIKAQGLSTDTQYFGPGTRLTVL.

The gene calls are TRBV20-1 and TRBJ2-5, with 9 bases that match TRBD2. This CDR3 contains 13 residues. J gave up 5 bases and V 6 bases, and 7 bases lay outside the gene matches. CDR1 and CDR2 from the germline V gene are DFQATT and SNEGSKA (reference sequence). The CDR3 protein is CSAAGGSFETQYF. The CDR3 nucleotides read TGCAGTGCAGCGGGAGGTTCTTTCGAGACCCAGTACTTC.

This chain uses TRBV4-2 with TRBJ2-7, with D unresolved. The J call is in doubt because the DNA end fits TRBJ2-1 better. The CDR3 totals 15 residues. CDR1 and CDR2 from the germline V gene are LGHNA and YNFKEQ. In nucleotides, the CDR3 is TGTGCCAGCAGCAACCTGGCTACCTGGAGTAATGAGCAGTTCTTC. Translation: CASSNLATWSNEQFF.

This clonotype was picked up a small number of times. Being one base from a much bigger clone, this may be a read error. The V call is TRBV6-5, the J call TRBJ1-6; weak D call: TRBD1 (5 bases). This CDR3 region has 14 residues. Germline V lookup: CDR1 MNHEY, CDR2 SVGAGI. The CDR3, as DNA: TGTGCCAGCCGGCTGGGGCAGTCGAATTCACCCCCCCACTTT. As protein: CASRLGQSNSPPHF.

This chain connects TRBV7-3 to TRBJ2-1; D may match TRBD1 or TRBD2 (5 bases each). Germline V CDR1 and CDR2: SGHTA, FQGTGA. The CDR3 runs to 14 residues. The germline V and J ends were trimmed by 5 bases and 5 bases, with 13 bases remaining between them. The CDR3 loop is CASSPGPLNNEQFF. DNA for the CDR3: TGTGCCAGCAGCCCGGGGCCCCTTAACAATGAGCAGTTCTTC.

In this sample, this clonotype turned up a few times. The chain employs TRBV11-2 and TRBJ2-1; the D is unclear. This CDR3 has 13 amino acids. Germline V CDR1 and CDR2: SGHAT, FQNNGV. V lost 5 bases and J 4 bases, leaving 9 bases between the germline ends. CDR3 sequence: CASSPQRYNEQFF. The CDR3 DNA is TGTGCCAGCAGCCCCCAACGATACAATGAGCAGTTCTTC.

This clonotype showed up just a few times. At one end the junction does not follow the germline gene, possibly because of a read error. The chain combines TRBV29-1 with TRBJ2-5; a weak D match, TRBD2 (6 bases). The CDR3 contains 15 residues. CDR1 is SQVTM and CDR2 is ANQGSEA in the germline V gene. This CDR3 is CSVEEVADFQETQYF. The CDR3 coding sequence is TGCAGCGTCGAAGAAGTAGCGGACTTCCAAGAGACCCAGTACTTC.

The chain has TRBV12-3 or TRBV12-4 and TRBJ1-4; D ambiguous. Trimming cost V 4 bases and J 7 bases, with 13 bases left between them. This CDR3 has 14 residues. The CDR3 here is CASSSRRATEKLFF. Here the CDR3 DNA reads TGTGCCAGCAGTTCCCGGCGGGCCACTGAAAAACTGTTTTTT.

This chain links TRBV4-1 with TRBJ2-7; 9 bases are shared with TRBD2. Germline V gene sequence: CDR1 MGHRA, CDR2 YSYEKL. Germline trimming cut 4 bases from V and 7 bases from J; bases unmatched to any gene: 14. The CDR3 consists of 16 residues. This CDR3 reads CASSRETSGGDYEQYF. The DNA for the CDR3 is TGCGCCAGCAGCCGGGAGACTAGCGGCGGCGACTATGAGCAGTACTTC.

The rearrangement links TRBV20-1 to TRBJ1-5; no clear D. Germline V gene sequence: CDR1 DFQATT, CDR2 SNEGSKA (reference sequence). V was clipped by 4 bases and J by 2 bases, with 9 bases between them. The CDR3 has 13 residues. As DNA, the CDR3 is TGCAGTGCTAACAGCGTGCGCAATCAGCCCCAGCATTTT. Translation gives CSANSVRNQPQHF.

This clonotype was seen once. V is TRBV12-3 or TRBV12-4 and J is TRBJ2-5; TRBD2 matches at 10 bases. There are 19 residues in the CDR3. The trim removed 7 bases at V and 5 bases at J, leaving 22 bases unmatched. The CDR3 loop reads CASTPFWGRLAGPEETQYF. DNA for the CDR3: TGTGCCAGCACCCCCTTCTGGGGGAGACTAGCGGGTCCAGAGGAGACCCAGTACTTC.

The rearrangement joins TRBV28 to TRBJ2-4; 7 nucleotides align to TRBD1. Germline V lookup: CDR1 MDHEN, CDR2 SYDVKM. V trimming: 6 bases; J trimming: 13 bases; junction bases outside the gene matches: 12. The CDR3 sequence is 13 residues long. The CDR3 protein is CASRWDSTTWQYF. CDR3 nucleotide sequence: TGTGCCAGCAGATGGGACAGTACTACGTGGCAGTACTTC.

This chain joins TRBV27 and TRBJ2-1, with 9 bases aligning to TRBD2. The CDR3 length is 14 residues. The V gene's germline CDR1 is MNHEY and CDR2 SMNVEV (reference sequence). The ends lost 5 bases at V and 9 bases at J; junction bases unmatched: 8. The CDR3 bases are TGTGCCAGCAGTCCCCTCGGCGGGAGGGGTGAGCAGTTCTTC. Protein product: CASSPLGGRGEQFF.

This chain connects TRBV6-5 to TRBJ2-1, with no clear D. Per the germline V gene, CDR1 is MNHEY and CDR2 is SVGAGI. Trimming removed 6 bases from V and 8 bases from J, with 8 bases in between. This CDR3 has 11 amino acids. CDR3 region: CASRRFHEQFF. Here the CDR3 DNA reads TGTGCCAGCAGAAGGTTCCATGAGCAGTTCTTC.

The V call is TRBV27, the J call TRBJ2-7; D not certain. CDR3 length: 13 amino acids. Between the trimmed V and J ends, which lost 7 bases and 0 bases, there was a span of 10 bases. Per the germline V gene, CDR1 is MNHEY and CDR2 is SMNVEV (reference sequence). The CDR3 sequence: CASIGDNSYEQYF. The CDR3 bases are TGTGCCAGCATAGGTGACAACTCCTACGAGCAGTACTTC.

This clonotype occurred once. V and J are TRBV19 and TRBJ2-5; no definite D call. Trimming stripped 2 bases from V and 6 bases from J, with 13 bases between. This CDR3 has 14 amino acids. The V gene's germline CDR1 is LNHDA and CDR2 SQIVND (reference sequence). The CDR3 here is CASSITGRWQTQYF. The CDR3 bases are TGTGCCAGTAGTATAACTGGTAGATGGCAGACCCAGTACTTC.

V and J are TRBV5-5 and TRBJ1-4, with no clear D. Germline CDR1 is SGHKS and CDR2 is YYEKEE (reference sequence). CDR3 length: 13 amino acids. Trimming shortened V by 6 bases and J by 4 bases, and 10 bases separated the two germline ends. In DNA form, the CDR3 reads TGTGCCAGCACTCGGGCTCTTAATGAAAAACTGTTTTTT. It yields the protein CASTRALNEKLFF.

The CDR3 coding sequence is TGTGCCAGCAGCCGTTCGGGGCTCAGGGGCCCTTATCAGCCCCAGCATTTT. Amino acid sequence: CASSRSGLRGPYQPQHF. V is TRBV28 and J is TRBJ1-5; D perhaps matches TRBD1 (6 bases). Germline CDR1 reads MDHEN; CDR2 reads SYDVKM. This CDR3 comprises 17 residues. V shed 6 bases and J shed 5 bases, with 23 bases lying between them.